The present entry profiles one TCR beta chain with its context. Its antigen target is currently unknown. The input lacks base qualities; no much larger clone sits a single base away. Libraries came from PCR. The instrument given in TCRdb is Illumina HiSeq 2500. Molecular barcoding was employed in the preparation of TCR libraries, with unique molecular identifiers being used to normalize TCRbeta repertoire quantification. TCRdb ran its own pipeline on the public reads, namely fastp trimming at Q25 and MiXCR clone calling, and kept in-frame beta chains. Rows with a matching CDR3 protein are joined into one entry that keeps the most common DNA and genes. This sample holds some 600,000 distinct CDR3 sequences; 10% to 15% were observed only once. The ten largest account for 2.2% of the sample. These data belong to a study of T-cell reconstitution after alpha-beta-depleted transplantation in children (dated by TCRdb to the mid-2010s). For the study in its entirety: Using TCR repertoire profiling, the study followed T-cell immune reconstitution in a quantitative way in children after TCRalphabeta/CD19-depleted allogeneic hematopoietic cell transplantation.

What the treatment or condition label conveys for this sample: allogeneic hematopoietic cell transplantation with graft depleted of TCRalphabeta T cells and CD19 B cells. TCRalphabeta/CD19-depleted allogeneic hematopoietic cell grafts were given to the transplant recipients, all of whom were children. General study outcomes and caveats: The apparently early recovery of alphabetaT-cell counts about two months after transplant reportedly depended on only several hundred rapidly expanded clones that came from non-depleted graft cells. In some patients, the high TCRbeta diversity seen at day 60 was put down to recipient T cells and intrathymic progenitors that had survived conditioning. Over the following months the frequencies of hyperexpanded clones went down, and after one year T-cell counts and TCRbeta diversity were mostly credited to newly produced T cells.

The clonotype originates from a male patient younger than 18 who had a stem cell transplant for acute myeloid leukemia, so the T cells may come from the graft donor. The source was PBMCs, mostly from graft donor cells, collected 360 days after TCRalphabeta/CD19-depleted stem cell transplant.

In nucleotides, the sequence is TGTGCCAGCAGTTTAACATTCTCTGGGGCCAACGTCCTGACTTTC. Its coded protein is CASSLTFSGANVLTF. Recombination linked TRBV7-9 to TRBJ2-6; the D gene remains uncertain. The CDR3 measures 15 amino acids from cysteine to phenylalanine. This entry keeps only the CDR3 DNA: 45 bases, framed from base 1. The junction carries 9 bases between V and J, which are trimmed by 6 bases and 0 bases respectively. Based on the germline V gene (reference sequence), the CDR1 and CDR2 sequences are SEHNR and FQNEAQ.